These 2 T cell receptor beta chains came from one sample sequenced in a study of blood T cell repertoires in COVID-19. Sequencing used immunoSEQ multiplex PCR; TCRdb keeps in-frame clones, though not all of them. Among 150,000 to 200,000 clones listed, approximately 93% were seen once. Sequencing input: peripheral blood. The receptors shown here come from a woman aged 60-70 years with COVID-19, enrolled during active disease.

V and J are TRBV15 and TRBJ1-1; D is possibly TRBD1 (6 bases). Germline V CDR1 and CDR2: LNHNV, YYDKDF (reference sequence). The V end was cut by 2 bases, the J end by 10 bases, with 11 bases between. This CDR3 contains 12 residues. DNA of the CDR3: TGTGCCACCAGCAGATCGGGACAAGTAGCTTTCTTT. Its protein is CATSRSGQVAFF.

CDR3 residues: CAWTLERGSPLHF. The CDR3 DNA sequence: TGTGCCTGGACACTGGAACGGGGTTCACCCCTCCACTTT. V and J are TRBV30 and TRBJ1-6; D unresolved. The CDR3 has 13 amino acids. V shed 4 bases and J shed 9 bases, with 13 bases lying between them. Germline V CDR1 and CDR2: GTSNPN, SVGIG (reference sequence).